Listed here are 18 T cell receptor beta chains from one sample, sequenced in a study of T cells in Graves' hyperthyroidism and ophthalmopathy. Amplified regions were TCR beta CDR3 sequences from RNA transcripts. First-round RT-PCR targeting the TCR CDR3 was performed with the HTBI primer set. TCRdb analysed the multiplex PCR reads with MiXCR anew, one entry per CDR3 protein. The table lists 550,000 to 850,000 distinct CDR3 sequences, about 19% of them singletons. Input material: blood. All receptors derive from a woman aged 45-59 years with Graves' hyperthyroidism that later progressed to Graves' ophthalmopathy.

Ten or more counts support this clonotype. The rearrangement joins TRBV11-2 to TRBJ1-1; D unclear. This CDR3 region has 11 residues. Trimming took 5 bases from V and 3 from J, leaving 4 bases between them. The germline V gene encodes CDR1 SGHAT and CDR2 FQNNGV. For the CDR3, the DNA is TGTGCCAGCAGCCCGTACACTGAAGCTTTCTTT. This codes for CASSPYTEAFF.

This clonotype appeared many times. The J gene is TRBJ2-1, the V gene TRBV5-1; 10 nucleotides align to TRBD1. Losses at the gene ends were 5 bases for V and 1 base for J; bases not matched to a gene: 6. The CDR3 consists of 16 residues. CDR1 is SGHRS and CDR2 is YFSETQ in the germline V gene. In nucleotides, the CDR3 is TGCGCCAGCAGTCCTGGACAGGGGGGATCCTACAATGAGCAGTTCTTC. Translated, it gives CASSPGQGGSYNEQFF.

This clonotype occurred a few times. The V and J genes are TRBV2 and TRBJ2-5, with 7 bases aligning to TRBD2. This CDR3 comprises 13 residues. Germline V gives CDR1 SNHLY, CDR2 FYNNEI. The junction had 10 bases not matched to a gene; V was cut back by 4 bases and J by 11 bases. The CDR3: CASSATSAGFQYF. Here the CDR3 DNA reads TGTGCCAGCAGTGCAACTAGCGCCGGCTTTCAGTACTTC.

The chain carries TRBV9 and TRBJ1-4, with D tentatively TRBD1 (6 bases). The CDR3 spans 15 residues. Germline V gene data show CDR1 as SGDLS and CDR2 as YYNGEE. Trimming took off 3 bases at V and 8 bases at J, with 17 bases between the two ends. CDR3 amino acids: CASSAGAGGREKLFF. In nucleotides, the CDR3 is TGTGCCAGCAGCGCAGGGGCGGGGGGACGAGAAAAACTGTTTTTT. Full variable domain (rest looked up from reference TRBV9 and TRBJ1-4): DSGVTQTPKHLITATGQRVTLRCSPRSGDLSVYWYQQSLDQGLQFLIQYYNGEERAKGNILERFSAQQFPDLHSELNLSSLELGDSALYFCASSAGAGGREKLFFGSGTQLSVL.

The rearrangement uses TRBV12-3 or TRBV12-4 and TRBJ2-7, with 9 bases that match TRBD2. This CDR3 has 14 residues. V lost 6 bases, J lost 0 bases, and 3 bases stayed unmatched. CDR3 protein: CASRASGVSYEQYF. The CDR3 DNA is TGTGCCAGCAGGGCTAGCGGGGTCTCCTACGAGCAGTACTTC.

For this clonotype: The junction does not match germline at one end; this may be a read error. This chain joins TRBV5-1 and TRBJ2-1, with 16 bases lining up with TRBD2. This CDR3 has 16 amino acids. The germline V gene has CDR1 SGHRS and CDR2 YFSETQ. CDR3 amino acids: CASSLEGTSGGAILFF. The CDR3 nucleotides read TGCGCCAGCAGTTTGGAAGGGACTAGCGGGGGGGCAATCTTGTTCTTC. The full variable domain, completed using reference TRBV5-1 and TRBJ2-1, is KAGVTQTPRYLIKTRGQQVTLSCSPISGHRSVSWYQQTPGQGLQFLFEYFSETQRNKGNFPGRFSGRQFSNSRSEMNVSTLELGDSALYLCASSLEGTSGGAILFFGPGTRLTVL.

The V and J genes are TRBV9 and TRBJ2-1; 9 positions agree with TRBD2. The CDR3 covers 18 residues. V was pared by 0 bases and J by 0 bases, with 7 bases of the junction left unmatched. Germline V gene lookup returns CDR1 SGDLS and CDR2 YYNGEE. The CDR3 loop is CASSVVATSGRSYNEQFF. CDR3 sequence (DNA): TGTGCCAGCAGCGTAGTTGCGACTAGCGGACGCTCCTACAATGAGCAGTTCTTC.

This sequence joins TRBV6-1 and TRBJ2-5; 11 positions agree with TRBD2. The J segment lost 1 base and the V segment lost 6 bases, leaving 13 bases of the junction unmatched. CDR3 length: 18 amino acids. Looked up from germline, CDR1 is MNHNS and CDR2 is SASEGT. The CDR3 DNA sequence: TGTGCCAGCAGCCCTGGTACTAGCGGGGGAGTGATCCAAGAGACCCAGTACTTC. This translates into CASSPGTSGGVIQETQYF.

At least ten counts were recorded for this clonotype. The rearrangement links TRBV6-1 to TRBJ2-3, with no clear D. Trimming removed 5 bases at V and 2 bases at J, with 14 bases between. Looked up from germline, CDR1 is MNHNS and CDR2 is SASEGT. The CDR3 spans 15 residues. The CDR3 coding sequence is TGTGCCAGCAGTTCGTACAGAGTCATCACAGATACGCAGTATTTT. It specifies CASSSYRVITDTQYF.

A few counts support this clonotype. This chain connects TRBV6-1 to TRBJ1-4; D uncertain. The CDR3 contains 14 residues. The germline CDR1 and CDR2 sequences are MNHNS and SASEGT. The V end lost 8 bases, the J end lost 3 bases, and 13 bases lay between the germline ends. The CDR3 here is CASCPVSSNEKLFF. The CDR3 nucleotides are TGTGCCAGCTGCCCAGTTAGTTCTAATGAAAAACTGTTTTTT.

The chain carries TRBV6-1 and TRBJ1-1; weak D call: TRBD1 (6 bases). V dropped 7 bases and J dropped 8 bases, with 17 bases sitting between them. Germline V gene lookup returns CDR1 MNHNS and CDR2 SASEGT. The CDR3 has 13 residues. Written as DNA, the CDR3 is TGTGCCAGCACCAAGCAGGGGTCGATGGAAGCTTTCTTT. Protein: CASTKQGSMEAFF.

This clonotype turned up a few times. V and J are TRBV20-1 and TRBJ1-5; no clear D. The V end lost 6 bases, the J end lost 3 bases, and 21 bases lay between the germline ends. The germline gives CDR1 DFQATT, CDR2 SNEGSKA (reference sequence). The CDR3 spans 16 residues. The CDR3 spells CSAQRWSSNPNQPQHF. For the CDR3, the DNA is TGCAGTGCCCAGAGATGGTCCTCCAACCCCAATCAGCCCCAGCATTTT.

This clonotype has at least ten counts. The V and J genes are TRBV20-1 and TRBJ2-1; a weak D match, TRBD1 (6 bases). This CDR3 spans 13 amino acids. Trimming left V 5 bases short and J 9 bases short, with 17 bases between. CDR1 is DFQATT, CDR2 SNEGSKA, per germline (reference sequence). The CDR3 protein is CSADSETGFEQFF. The DNA for the CDR3 is TGCAGTGCTGACTCAGAAACAGGGTTTGAGCAGTTCTTC.

This clonotype was recorded a few times. The genes are TRBV2 and TRBJ2-7; the match to TRBD1 covers 8 bases. Unmatched junction bases numbered 7, after V lost 8 bases and J lost 4 bases. The CDR3 is 13 amino acids. Germline V lookup: CDR1 SNHLY, CDR2 FYNNEI. This CDR3 reads CASVRTGNYEQYF. CDR3 bases: TGTGCCAGCGTCAGGACAGGGAATTACGAGCAGTACTTC.

Worth noting for this clonotype: Relative to the germline gene, one junction end is altered; a read error may explain this. V is TRBV5-1 and J is TRBJ1-1; D gene unclear. The CDR3 covers 14 residues. Germline assignment: CDR1 SGHRS and CDR2 YFSETQ. The CDR3 region has the DNA TGCGCCAGCGGCTTGGGGTTGGGTTCGTCTGAAGCTTTCTTT. Its protein product is CASGLGLGSSEAFF.

At least ten counts were recorded for this clonotype. The chain recombines TRBV6-1 with TRBJ2-1; perhaps TRBD1 as D (6 bases). Germline V gene sequence: CDR1 MNHNS, CDR2 SASEGT. This CDR3 contains 14 residues. The ends were cut back, 3 bases at V and 1 base at J, with 7 bases in the middle. The CDR3 region has the DNA TGTGCCAGCAGTGACAGGGGATCCTACAATGAGCAGTTCTTC. Translation gives CASSDRGSYNEQFF.

This chain uses TRBV2 with TRBJ1-2, with no clear D. V was cut by 6 bases and J by 3 bases, with 14 bases left in between. The germline gives CDR1 SNHLY, CDR2 FYNNEI. The CDR3 consists of 14 residues. CDR3 DNA sequence: TGTGCCAGCAGAAAAGTCGGGTCGGACTATGGCTACACCTTC. Encoded protein: CASRKVGSDYGYTF.

The V gene is TRBV20-1, the J gene TRBJ1-2; the match to TRBD1 covers 7 bases. With V trimmed by 7 bases and J by 7 bases, 15 bases remained unmatched. CDR1 is DFQATT and CDR2 is SNEGSKA in the germline V gene (reference sequence). The CDR3 runs to 14 residues. The CDR3 loop is CSVPGWQGEVGYTF. Written as DNA, the CDR3 is TGCAGTGTCCCGGGATGGCAGGGGGAGGTTGGCTACACCTTC.